Listed below are T cell receptor beta chains from one sample, sequenced in a study of blood T cell repertoires in COVID-19. The repertoire was sequenced with immunoSEQ multiplex PCR; TCRdb's copy has only in-frame clones and lacks some. The sample lists around 120,000 clones, approximately 87% occurring once. The sequenced sample was peripheral blood. The receptors derive from a man in his 70s who had recovered from COVID-19. Both conserved end residues are part of each CDR3. The order of the fields is CDR3 protein, CDR3 DNA, J gene, clone size, V gene, D gene. D genes are given only for firm matches. A row's size may be missing; if present it is once, few, many or a size class.

CDR3: CASSLESSGNNEQFF; DNA: TGTGCCAGCAGCTTAGAGTCTAGCGGGAACAATGAGCAGTTCTTC; J: TRBJ2-1; size: .; V: TRBV7-2; D: TRBD2
CDR3: CASSPSRTGATYEQYF; DNA: TGTGCCAGCAGTCCTTCCCGGACAGGGGCAACCTACGAGCAGTACTTC; J: TRBJ2-7; size: .; V: TRBV28; D: TRBD1
CDR3: CSVVGTSGAKQFF; DNA: TGCAGCGTTGTAGGGACTAGCGGAGCCAAGCAGTTCTTC; J: TRBJ2-1; size: .; V: TRBV29-1; D: TRBD2
CDR3: CASSFGLAGGHQFF; DNA: TGTGCCAGCAGTTTTGGACTAGCGGGAGGTCACCAGTTCTTC; J: TRBJ2-1; size: few; V: TRBV6-2/TRBV6-3; D: TRBD2
CDR3: CASSPPAGGFGNEQFF; DNA: TGTGCCAGCAGTCCCCCAGCGGGAGGGTTTGGGAATGAGCAGTTCTTC; J: TRBJ2-1; size: .; V: TRBV27; D: TRBD2
CDR3: CASNRGVSYEQYF; DNA: TGTGCCAGTAATCGGGGGGTGTCCTACGAGCAGTACTTC; J: TRBJ2-7; size: few; V: TRBV19; D: TRBD2
CDR3: CSVESSTDTQYF; DNA: TGCAGCGTTGAGAGTAGCACAGATACGCAGTATTTT; J: TRBJ2-3; size: many; V: TRBV29-1; D: .
CDR3: CASSYREHTEAFF; DNA: TGTGCCAGCAGTTATAGGGAGCACACTGAAGCTTTCTTT; J: TRBJ1-1; size: few; V: TRBV6-5; D: .
CDR3: CASRGREGDTEAFF; DNA: TGTGCCAGCAGGGGGAGGGAGGGTGACACTGAAGCTTTCTTT; J: TRBJ1-1; size: .; V: TRBV28; D: .
CDR3: CASSVSYEQYF; DNA: TGTGCCAGCAGTGTCAGCTACGAGCAGTACTTC; J: TRBJ2-7; size: .; V: TRBV2; D: .
CDR3: CASSFWNTEAFF; DNA: TGTGCCAGCAGCTTCTGGAACACTGAAGCTTTCTTT; J: TRBJ1-1; size: few; V: TRBV5-4; D: .
CDR3: CASSSRVYYGYTF; DNA: TGTGCCAGCAGTTCGAGGGTCTACTATGGCTACACCTTC; J: TRBJ1-2; size: .; V: TRBV6-2/TRBV6-3; D: .
CDR3: CASSESSGSSYEQYF; DNA: TGTGCCAGCAGCGAATCTAGCGGGAGCTCCTACGAGCAGTACTTC; J: TRBJ2-7; size: .; V: TRBV9; D: TRBD2
CDR3: CASSGTGGRSGANVLTF; DNA: TGTGCCAGCAGTGGGACAGGGGGCCGCTCTGGGGCCAACGTCCTGACTTTC; J: TRBJ2-6; size: .; V: TRBV25-1; D: TRBD1
CDR3: CASSPGGSNYGYTF; DNA: TGTGCCAGCAGTCCCGGGGGGTCTAACTATGGCTACACCTTC; J: TRBJ1-2; size: .; V: TRBV28; D: .
CDR3: CATSEFPRGPYQETQYF; DNA: TGTGCCACCAGCGAGTTCCCGCGGGGGCCGTACCAAGAGACCCAGTACTTC; J: TRBJ2-5; size: .; V: TRBV15; D: .
CDR3: CASSKSTGTPDTQYF; DNA: TGTGCCAGCAGCAAGTCGACAGGGACCCCAGATACGCAGTATTTT; J: TRBJ2-3; size: .; V: TRBV21-1; D: .
CDR3: CASSKNRGGGYTF; DNA: TGTGCCAGCAGTAAAAACAGGGGGGGTGGCTACACCTTC; J: TRBJ1-2; size: .; V: TRBV12-3/TRBV12-4; D: TRBD1
CDR3: CASFDTGLRRGYGYTF; DNA: TGTGCCAGTTTTGACACAGGGCTGCGACGGGGATATGGCTACACCTTC; J: TRBJ1-2; size: .; V: TRBV28; D: .
CDR3: CASSRTKWEQYF; DNA: TGTGCCAGCAGTCGGACTAAGTGGGAGCAGTACTTC; J: TRBJ2-7; size: .; V: TRBV6-2/TRBV6-3; D: .
CDR3: CASSDLRTGAYEQYF; DNA: TGCGCCAGCAGTGACCTAAGGACAGGGGCCTACGAGCAGTACTTC; J: TRBJ2-7; size: .; V: TRBV10-1; D: TRBD1
CDR3: CASSPGRAAAFF; DNA: TGTGCCAGCAGCCCCGGGAGGGCGGCAGCTTTCTTT; J: TRBJ1-1; size: few; V: TRBV3-1/TRBV3-2; D: .
CDR3: CASSRDRNQPQHF; DNA: TGTGCCAGCAGCCGGGACAGAAATCAGCCCCAGCATTTT; J: TRBJ1-5; size: .; V: TRBV11-2; D: TRBD1
CDR3: CASSPRQGYEQYF; DNA: TGTGCCAGCAGCCCTCGACAGGGCTACGAGCAGTACTTC; J: TRBJ2-7; size: .; V: TRBV3-1/TRBV3-2; D: TRBD1
CDR3: CASSELGGQGANEQFF; DNA: TGTGCCAGCAGTGAATTAGGGGGTCAGGGTGCCAATGAGCAGTTCTTC; J: TRBJ2-1; size: .; V: TRBV25-1; D: .
CDR3: CASSLAGDGYTF; DNA: TGTGCCAGCAGCTTAGCCGGAGATGGCTACACCTTC; J: TRBJ1-2; size: .; V: TRBV11-2; D: .
CDR3: CASSTGGRSVNTEAFF; DNA: TGCGCCAGCAGCACAGGGGGGCGGTCAGTGAACACTGAAGCTTTCTTT; J: TRBJ1-1; size: .; V: TRBV5-1; D: TRBD1
CDR3: CASSLGHSSYNSPLHF; DNA: TGTGCCAGCAGCTTGGGCCATAGCTCCTATAATTCACCCCTCCACTTT; J: TRBJ1-6; size: .; V: TRBV5-6; D: .
CDR3: CASSSGTGRGEQYF; DNA: TGCGCCAGCAGTAGCGGCACAGGGAGGGGCGAGCAGTACTTC; J: TRBJ2-7; size: once; V: TRBV5-1; D: .
CDR3: CASSYWGDGRSPLHF; DNA: TGTGCCAGCAGTTACTGGGGGGACGGGAGGTCACCCCTCCACTTT; J: TRBJ1-6; size: .; V: TRBV6-5; D: .
CDR3: CASSLAVSLNTEAFF; DNA: TGCGCCAGCAGCTTGGCCGTGAGTCTGAACACTGAAGCTTTCTTT; J: TRBJ1-1; size: .; V: TRBV5-1; D: .
CDR3: CASSQGDRGWAKNIQYF; DNA: TGCGCCAGCAGCCAAGGCGACAGGGGGTGGGCCAAAAACATTCAGTACTTC; J: TRBJ2-4; size: .; V: TRBV4-3; D: TRBD1
CDR3: CASSFSAGYGYTF; DNA: TGTGCCAGCAGTTTCTCTGCCGGCTATGGCTACACCTTC; J: TRBJ1-2; size: .; V: TRBV28; D: .
CDR3: CASSEANSGYTF; DNA: TGTGCCAGCAGTGAAGCGAACAGCGGCTACACCTTC; J: TRBJ1-2; size: .; V: TRBV2; D: .
CDR3: CASSATGKSNQPQHF; DNA: TGTGCCAGCAGCGCGACAGGGAAGAGCAATCAGCCCCAGCATTTT; J: TRBJ1-5; size: few; V: TRBV9; D: TRBD1
CDR3: CASSLDGGAGQKLFF; DNA: TGTGCCAGCAGCTTAGACGGAGGGGCAGGGCAGAAACTGTTTTTT; J: TRBJ1-4; size: .; V: TRBV7-2; D: .
CDR3: CASSPRGADRGTGYTF; DNA: TGTGCCAGTAGTCCTCGAGGCGCTGACAGGGGGACTGGCTACACCTTC; J: TRBJ1-2; size: .; V: TRBV19; D: TRBD1
CDR3: CASSLAGTGLNF; DNA: TGCGCCAGCAGCTTGGCCGGGACAGGGTTAAACTTC; J: TRBJ2-7; size: once; V: TRBV5-1; D: TRBD1
CDR3: CASSDLTYSNQPQHF; DNA: TGTGCCAGCAGTGACCTCACTTATAGCAATCAGCCCCAGCATTTT; J: TRBJ1-5; size: .; V: TRBV6-1; D: .
CDR3: CASSNLRGVWGYTF; DNA: TGTGCCAGCAGTAACCTCAGGGGGGTTTGGGGCTACACCTTC; J: TRBJ1-2; size: .; V: TRBV6-5; D: TRBD1
CDR3: CASSLAGGETQYF; DNA: TGTGCCAGCAGCTTGGCGGGGGGGGAGACCCAGTACTTC; J: TRBJ2-5; size: .; V: TRBV5-6; D: TRBD2
CDR3: CASSLSQGSNQPQHF; DNA: TGTGCCAGCAGCTTAAGCCAGGGCAGCAATCAGCCCCAGCATTTT; J: TRBJ1-5; size: .; V: TRBV7-2; D: .
CDR3: CSASHDSYGYTF; DNA: TGCAGTGCTAGTCACGACAGCTATGGCTACACCTTC; J: TRBJ1-2; size: .; V: TRBV20-1; D: .
CDR3: CASSLTFPNYEQYF; DNA: TGTGCCAGCAGCTTAACTTTCCCTAACTACGAGCAGTACTTC; J: TRBJ2-7; size: .; V: TRBV11-2; D: .
CDR3: CASSLRGDNQETQYF; DNA: TGTGCCAGCAGCTTGCGCGGGGATAATCAAGAGACCCAGTACTTC; J: TRBJ2-5; size: .; V: TRBV7-2; D: .
CDR3: CASSFRDRAGTFF; DNA: TGTGCCAGCAGCTTTAGGGACAGGGCAGGGACTTTCTTT; J: TRBJ1-1; size: .; V: TRBV11-2; D: TRBD1
CDR3: CASSPTSGGVGDTQYF; DNA: TGTGCCAGCTCACCAACTAGCGGGGGAGTTGGAGATACGCAGTATTTT; J: TRBJ2-3; size: .; V: TRBV18; D: TRBD2
CDR3: CASSTGTVRSYEQYF; DNA: TGTGCCAGCAGCACCGGGACAGTGAGATCCTACGAGCAGTACTTC; J: TRBJ2-7; size: .; V: TRBV2; D: TRBD1
CDR3: CASGQGAEAFF; DNA: TGTGCCTCGGGACAGGGGGCTGAAGCTTTCTTT; J: TRBJ1-1; size: .; V: TRBV6-5; D: TRBD1
CDR3: CASRVATSRYTF; DNA: TGTGCCAGCAGGGTAGCGACATCCCGCTACACCTTC; J: TRBJ1-2; size: few; V: TRBV28; D: .
CDR3: CAWNRDRVGEKLFF; DNA: TGTGCCTGGAACCGGGACAGGGTTGGGGAAAAACTGTTTTTT; J: TRBJ1-4; size: .; V: TRBV30; D: TRBD1
CDR3: CASSTRGAASGNPSEQYF; DNA: TGCGCCAGCAGCACCAGGGGGGCGGCTAGCGGGAATCCCTCCGAGCAGTACTTC; J: TRBJ2-7; size: .; V: TRBV5-1; D: TRBD2
CDR3: CASSQAGTGVYGYTF; DNA: TGTGCCAGCAGCCAGGCCGGGACAGGGGTTTACGGCTACACCTTC; J: TRBJ1-2; size: .; V: TRBV4-2; D: TRBD1
CDR3: CASSQAGGANAGNTIYF; DNA: TGCGCCAGCAGCCAAGCGGGGGGGGCAAACGCTGGAAACACCATATATTTT; J: TRBJ1-3; size: medium-sized; V: TRBV4-1; D: .